This record concerns one TCR beta chain sequence. This specimen comes from a study of blood T cell repertoires in COVID-19. This study enrolled people aged roughly 18 to 90 from about two dozen US geographic areas. The recovered donors of Cohort 3 showed two negative PCRs, clearance, or symptom resolution. As originally analysed: Estimation of nucleated cell counts was performed using reference gene primer amplification. Only in-frame clones appear in the TCRdb table, and some are missing; sequencing was by immunoSEQ multiplex PCR. That table is the source of V, J and clone size, and D and trimming were worked out from the DNA. The table includes approximately 230,000 clones, 80% to 90% detected once. The CDR3 has 13 residues. V lost 4 bases, J lost 6 bases, and 3 bases stayed unmatched. CDR1 and CDR2 from the germline V gene are SGDLS and YYNGEE.

The chain links TRBV9 to TRBJ1-1; 10 bases are shared with TRBD1. Specimen: PBMCs or T cells enriched from blood (not recorded which). The sequence derives from a man aged 40-49 years who had recovered from COVID-19. The CDR3, as DNA: TGTGCCAGCAGCAATGGACAGGGGGCTGAAGCTTTCTTT. Translating gives CASSNGQGAEAFF.